Sequencing of this T cell receptor (beta chain) was carried out in a study of metastatic and nonmetastatic thyroid tumors. Study context: A comparison of repertoires was made across blood and tumor or nodule tissue from malignant and benign thyroid patients. Study findings and constraints: It was reported that TCR beta diversity was significantly higher in malignant thyroid tumors than benign nodules, in blood and tumor.

Ahead of thyroid surgery, no patient had received treatment of any kind. With regard to this clone: What it recognizes is unknown.

CDR1 SGHAT and CDR2 FQNNGV come from the germline V gene. This CDR3 contains 15 residues. V lost 6 bases to trimming and J lost 8 bases; unmatched junction nucleotides: 5. Authors' processing steps: It was from CDR3 differences across clinicopathological groups that a distant-metastasis classifier for papillary thyroid cancer was built. MiXCR was used by TCRdb to re-call the PCR reads. The V and J calls and clone size come from TCRdb's table, not from the authors' own analysis. The sample includes tens of thousands of clones, roughly a fifth of them seen just once. Sequencing was carried out using blood. The clonotype comes from a male donor with papillary thyroid cancer or a benign thyroid nodule (not recorded which). Some clones in this sample may be carry-over from other donors' samples. This rearrangement joins TRBV11-2 to TRBJ2-1; 15 bases are a match to TRBD2. The CDR3 nucleotides read TGTGCCAGCAGATCCGGACTAGCGGGAGGGGATGAGCAGTTCTTC. This codes for CASRSGLAGGDEQFF.